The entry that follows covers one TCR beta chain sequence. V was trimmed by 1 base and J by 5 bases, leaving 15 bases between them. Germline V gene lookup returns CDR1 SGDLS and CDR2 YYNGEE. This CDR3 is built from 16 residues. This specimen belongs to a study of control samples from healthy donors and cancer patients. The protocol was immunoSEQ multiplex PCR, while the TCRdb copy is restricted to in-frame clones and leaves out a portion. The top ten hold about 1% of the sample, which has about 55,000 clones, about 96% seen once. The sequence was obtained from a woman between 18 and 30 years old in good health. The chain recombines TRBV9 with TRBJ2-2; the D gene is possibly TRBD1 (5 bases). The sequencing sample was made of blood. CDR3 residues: CASSVLSQGGTGELFF. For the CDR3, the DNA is TGTGCCAGCAGCGTACTGTCGCAGGGTGGGACCGGGGAGCTGTTTTTT.